Below, 17 T cell receptor beta chains from the same sample are listed, as sequenced in a study. Using its own MiXCR run on the 5' RACE reads, TCRdb lists one record per CDR3 protein. The sample yields nearly 55,000 distinct CDR3 sequences, approximately 25% seen once. The sequenced sample was tumor-infiltrating naive CD4+ T cells sorted from the breast tumor. Subset of the sample: naive CD4+ T cells, CD4+CD45RA+CD25-. All receptors derive from a female donor with breast cancer.

This clonotype appeared a single time. Possible read error: a much larger clone is one base away. The V call is TRBV5-1, the J call TRBJ2-1; D gene uncertain. V dropped 4 bases and J dropped 0 bases, with 8 bases sitting between them. Germline values: CDR1 SGHRS, CDR2 YFSETQ. The CDR3 runs to 14 residues. CDR3 in amino acids: CASSAQSSYNEQFF. As DNA, the CDR3 is TGCGCCAGCAGCGCCCAGAGCTCCTACAATGAGCAGTTCTTC.

This clonotype has just one count. The CDR3 spells CATSGPGGTGELFF. The DNA of the CDR3 is TGTGCCACCAGTGGGCCAGGGGGCACCGGGGAGCTGTTTTTT. The gene calls are TRBV24-1 and TRBJ2-2; 7 bases line up with TRBD1. Germline V CDR1 and CDR2: KGHDR, SFDVKD. The CDR3 totals 14 residues. J lost 4 bases, V lost 5 bases, and 3 bases had no gene match.

The chain has TRBV12-3 or TRBV12-4 and TRBJ2-1; 8 bases are shared with TRBD2. This CDR3 is built from 13 residues. The J segment lost 9 bases and the V segment lost 3 bases, leaving 4 bases of the junction unmatched. As DNA, the CDR3 is TGTGCCAGCAGTTTGAGCGGGGGCAGTGAGCAGTTCTTC. Translating it yields CASSLSGGSEQFF.

The chain links TRBV12-3 or TRBV12-4 to TRBJ1-5; no clear D gene. This CDR3 contains 13 residues. Trimming took 1 base from V and 5 from J, leaving 6 bases between them. The CDR3 protein is CASSLGEDQPQHF. CDR3 DNA: TGTGCCAGCAGTTTAGGGGAGGATCAGCCCCAGCATTTT.

This clonotype has a single count. This may arise from a read error, as a much more abundant clone is one base away. The chain joins TRBV5-1 to TRBJ1-2; tentatively, D is TRBD1 (5 bases). The CDR3 totals 13 residues. In germline, CDR1 is SGHRS, CDR2 YFSETQ. The CDR3 sequence: CASSIDSSHGCTF. CDR3 in DNA: TGCGCCAGCAGCATTGACAGTTCTCATGGCTGCACCTTC.

CDR3 region: CASSAVPGLAGTQETQYF. DNA of the CDR3: TGCGCCAGCAGCGCGGTCCCGGGACTAGCGGGGACACAAGAGACCCAGTACTTC. This chain joins TRBV5-1 and TRBJ2-5; 13 bases fit TRBD2. The length of the CDR3 is 18 residues. V shed 4 bases and J 2 bases; nucleotides not matched to a gene: 11. CDR1 is SGHRS and CDR2 is YFSETQ in the germline V gene.

This rearrangement joins TRBV30 to TRBJ2-7; TRBD2 matches 8 bases. The CDR3 loop spans 14 amino acids. From germline, CDR1 is GTSNPN and CDR2 SVGIG (reference sequence). V gave up 2 bases and J gave up 4 bases; unmatched junction bases: 7. The CDR3 region has the DNA TGTGCCTGGAGTATCTTCGGGGGGGTGTACGAGCAGTACTTC. Its translation: CAWSIFGGVYEQYF. Using reference TRBV30 and TRBJ2-7 for the parts outside the CDR3, the full variable domain is SQTIHQWPATLVQPVGSPLSLECTVEGTSNPNLYWYRQAAGRGLQLLFYSVGIGQISSEVPQNLSASRPQDRQFILSSKKLLLSDSGFYLCAWSIFGGVYEQYFGPGTRLTVT.

This clonotype was seen only a few times. V and J are TRBV7-2 and TRBJ2-3, with TRBD2 matching over 10 bases. The CDR3 runs to 14 residues. V lost 6 bases, J lost 4 bases, and 4 bases stayed unmatched. Per the germline V gene, CDR1 is SGHTA and CDR2 is FQGNSA. CDR3 sequence: CASRPSGGADTQYF. DNA of the CDR3: TGTGCCAGCAGGCCAAGCGGGGGGGCAGATACGCAGTATTTT.

This clonotype came up a few times. One junction end disagrees with the germline gene, perhaps due to a read error. The chain employs TRBV9 and TRBJ2-5, with a tentative D call TRBD2 (7 bases). The CDR3 is made up of 15 amino acids. The germline gives CDR1 SGDLS, CDR2 YYNGEE. The CDR3 DNA reads as TGTGCCAGCAGCACCCGAGGGGGGGGACAAGAGACCCAGTGCTTC. This sequence encodes CASSTRGGGQETQCF.

Ten or more counts support this clonotype. This rearrangement joins TRBV7-3 to TRBJ2-3, with TRBD2 matching over 11 bases. Germline V CDR1 and CDR2: SGHTA, FQGTGA. The CDR3 consists of 15 residues. V lost 5 bases and J lost 2; bases outside the gene matches: 3. The CDR3: CASSQTSGTTDTQYF. In DNA, the CDR3 is TGTGCCAGCAGCCAGACTAGCGGGACCACAGATACGCAGTATTTT.

This chain connects TRBV7-3 to TRBJ1-6; D gene unclear. The CDR3 contains 13 residues. V was trimmed by 6 bases and J by 7 bases, leaving 10 bases between them. CDR1 is SGHTA and CDR2 is FQGTGA in the germline V gene. In DNA form, the CDR3 reads TGTGCCAGCAGTCCAGATGGGAATTCACCCCTCCACTTT. This codes for CASSPDGNSPLHF.

This clonotype was counted between two and nine times. The rearrangement joins TRBV15 to TRBJ2-7, with 7 bases fitting TRBD1. CDR3 length equals 15 residues. Germline V gives CDR1 LNHNV, CDR2 YYDKDF (reference sequence). Trimming at V came to 0 bases and at J to 3 bases, leaving 5 bases not matched to a gene. The CDR3 is CATSRDRGQSYEQYF. CDR3 DNA: TGTGCCACCAGCAGAGATCGGGGACAGAGCTACGAGCAGTACTTC.

As DNA, the CDR3 is TGCGCCAGCAGCTTGGAAAGGGGAGGCTACACCTTC. The encoded protein is CASSLERGGYTF. The J gene is TRBJ1-2, the V gene TRBV5-1, with D possibly matching TRBD1 (5 bases). The CDR3 has 12 residues. V was trimmed by 0 bases and J by 8 bases, leaving 8 bases between them. Germline-derived CDR1 and CDR2 are SGHRS and YFSETQ.

Points on this clonotype: This may stem from a read error, because a much larger clone lies one nucleotide away. The chain combines TRBV12-3 or TRBV12-4 with TRBJ2-2; 9 nucleotides agree with TRBD2. There are 16 residues in the CDR3. The CDR3 sequence: CAGSPMLAGSTGELFF. The CDR3 nucleotides are TGTGCCGGCAGCCCTATGCTAGCGGGAAGTACCGGGGAGCTGTTTTTT.

J is TRBJ1-1 and V is TRBV5-1; D gene uncertain. The CDR3 is 14 residues long. Deletions cut 1 base from V and 0 bases from J, with 7 bases between. Germline assignment: CDR1 SGHRS and CDR2 YFSETQ. The CDR3 region has the DNA TGCGCCAGCAGCTTGACAGTCATGAACACTGAAGCTTTCTTT. It translates to CASSLTVMNTEAFF.

J is TRBJ1-1 and V is TRBV2; D not resolved. The CDR3 runs 13 residues. V was trimmed by 8 bases and J by 7 bases, leaving 17 bases between them. Germline V gene sequence: CDR1 SNHLY, CDR2 FYNNEI. CDR3 region: CASSSNRDGEAFF. The CDR3, as DNA: TGTGCCAGCTCCTCAAATAGAGACGGTGAAGCTTTCTTT.

The chain joins TRBV12-3 or TRBV12-4 to TRBJ2-3; TRBD2 matches 8 bases. With V trimmed by 10 bases and J by 4 bases, 16 bases remained unmatched. This CDR3 has 16 residues. The CDR3 protein is CAISPGLAGLSDTQYF. The CDR3 DNA is TGTGCCATCAGCCCTGGACTAGCTGGGTTATCAGATACGCAGTATTTT.